This T cell receptor (beta chain) stems from a study of beta chain features in type 1 diabetes. Isolation of CD4+ naive, central memory, regulatory and stem cell-like memory cells was achieved by sorting via CD45RO/CCR7/CD25/CD127/CD95/CD27. Sorting gave populations that all exceeded 98% purity. Germline CDR1 KGHSH, CDR2 LQKENI. The V and J ends lost 6 bases and 2 bases respectively, with 7 bases between them. This CDR3 region has 12 residues. This clone was picked up a small number of times. The same CDR3 arises from other DNA sequences in this sample as well. TCRB transcripts that were expressed got sequenced, as all of the isolated RNA had been reverse transcribed. Clones were read by immunoSEQ multiplex PCR, and TCRdb kept only the in-frame ones, dropping some. The table shows some 220,000 clones, with approximately 10% occurring only once.

The V call is TRBV18, the J call TRBJ2-5, with D perhaps matching TRBD1 (5 bases). The receptor was isolated from a man aged 18 to 30 in good health. Sequenced input: central memory CD4+ T cells from blood. The chain's CDR3 is CASSPGQETQYF. Here the CDR3 DNA reads TGTGCCAGCTCTCCAGGGCAAGAGACCCAGTACTTC.